A selection of T cell receptor beta chains follows, all from one sample in a study of cytomegalovirus exposure and HLA in healthy donors. Profiling relied on immunoSEQ multiplex PCR, and the TCRdb table lists in-frame clones only, not all of them. In the table there are 170,000 or so clones, around three quarters of which are singletons. Sequenced sample: PBMCs. Every receptor here comes from a boy aged 5-17 years in good health and CMV-seronegative. Both conserved end residues are part of each CDR3. D genes are given only for firm matches. For some rows the clone size is stated as once, few or many, or as a class when expanded; others skip it.

NA	TRBV5-6	NA	TRBJ2-5	CASRTLALEETQYF	TGTGCCAGCAGAACCCTAGCACTCGAAGAGACCCAGTACTTC
NA	TRBV6-5	NA	TRBJ1-5	CASSYSGQGDQPQHF	TGTGCCAGCAGTTACTCGGGGCAGGGTGATCAGCCCCAGCATTTT
NA	TRBV4-1	NA	TRBJ1-2	CASSQESLSRGYGYTF	TGCGCCAGCAGCCAAGAATCCCTCAGCCGGGGCTATGGCTACACCTTC
TRBD1	TRBV27	NA	TRBJ1-4	CASSLWTGEKKLFF	TGTGCCAGCAGTTTATGGACAGGGGAGAAAAAACTGTTTTTT
NA	TRBV30	NA	TRBJ1-1	CASGQNTEAFF	TGTGCCTCGGGACAGAACACTGAAGCTTTCTTT
TRBD1	TRBV5-6	NA	TRBJ1-6	CASSPGQGWNSPLHF	TGTGCCAGCAGCCCGGGACAGGGGTGGAATTCACCCCTCCACTTT
NA	TRBV19	NA	TRBJ1-3	CASSVLVASGNTIYF	TGTGCCAGTAGTGTGCTAGTTGCCTCTGGAAACACCATATATTTT
NA	TRBV9	NA	TRBJ2-7	CASSVNPQGYYEQYF	TGTGCCAGCAGCGTAAACCCTCAGGGGTACTACGAGCAGTACTTC
NA	TRBV6-1	NA	TRBJ1-3	CASNVTPEGNTIYF	TGTGCCAGCAACGTCACACCGGAGGGAAACACCATATATTTT
NA	TRBV7-2	NA	TRBJ1-1	CASSRDTNTEAFF	TGTGCCAGCAGCCGGGACACAAACACTGAAGCTTTCTTT
NA	TRBV27	NA	TRBJ1-2	CASSLSDSNYGYTF	TGTGCCAGCAGTTTATCGGACTCTAACTATGGCTACACCTTC
NA	TRBV12-5	NA	TRBJ1-1	CATRSGENTEAFF	TGTGCTACCCGGAGCGGAGAAAACACTGAAGCTTTCTTT
TRBD2	TRBV11-3	NA	TRBJ2-7	CASSGGTRGHYEQYF	TGTGCCAGCAGCGGCGGGACTAGGGGACACTACGAGCAGTACTTC
NA	TRBV5-1	NA	TRBJ1-1	CASSPGGNTEAFF	TGCGCCAGCAGCCCGGGTGGGAACACTGAAGCTTTCTTT
NA	TRBV5-1	NA	TRBJ2-6	CASSADILAPSEANVLTF	TGCGCCAGCAGCGCGGACATTCTGGCTCCCTCTGAGGCCAACGTCCTGACTTTC
NA	TRBV7-8	NA	TRBJ1-6	CASRGGSYNSPLHF	TGTGCCAGCAGGGGGGGTTCCTATAATTCACCCCTCCACTTT
NA	TRBV4-1	NA	TRBJ1-2	CASSQENRDGYTF	TGCGCCAGCAGCCAAGAAAACAGGGACGGCTACACCTTC
NA	TRBV19	once	TRBJ2-3	CASSEGDHTDTQYF	TGTGCCAGTAGTGAGGGGGACCACACAGATACGCAGTATTTT
TRBD1	TRBV15	NA	TRBJ1-1	CATSAGGSTEAFF	TGTGCCACCAGCGCAGGGGGCTCGACTGAAGCTTTCTTT
TRBD1	TRBV19	NA	TRBJ1-1	CASSISGQGYRRTEAFF	TGTGCCAGTAGTATCTCGGGACAGGGTTATAGAAGGACTGAAGCTTTCTTT